This T cell receptor (beta chain) was captured by sequencing in a study of cytomegalovirus exposure and HLA in healthy donors. PCR primers comprised 60 Vbeta and 13 Jbeta primers. The authors' processing: It was a later analysis that counted 83 million or so unique TCR beta chains, of which roughly 11 million were shared. The method was immunoSEQ multiplex PCR; TCRdb's version includes in-frame clones alone and lacks a portion of them. From that table come the V and J calls and clone size; the DNA was used to work out D and trimming. This sample's table has tens of thousands of clones. The CDR3 spans 14 residues. Germline values: CDR1 LNHDA, CDR2 SQIVND (reference sequence). With 4 bases removed from V and 4 bases from J, the gap between germline ends came to 13 bases. Healthy bone marrow donors made up the cohort. As concerns this clone: Its antigen remains unidentified.

Notes on the study in general: Later on, a genetic analysis was performed. It linked a missense variant in DCLRE1C with V- and J-gene trimming of TCR beta. Researchers catalogued around 150 TCR beta chains as cytomegalovirus-associated.

The chain joins TRBV19 to TRBJ1-1; a possible D gene is TRBD1 (5 bases). The sequenced material came from PBMCs. The origin of this receptor is a woman aged 25 to 39 in good health and CMV-seronegative. The CDR3 bases are TGTGCCAGTAGTACCCTTGGGGCTCGCACTGAAGCTTTCTTT. Amino acids: CASSTLGARTEAFF.